Below, one T cell receptor beta chain is given with its context. These data come from a study of CD8+ T cells in alopecia areata. RNA, once extracted, was reverse transcribed into cDNA for use as the sequencing template. The assay was immunoSEQ multiplex PCR, and TCRdb's table has in-frame clones only and misses some. The sample lists 200,000 to 250,000 clones, under 60% occurring once. The CDR3 length is 11 residues. V was trimmed by 6 bases and J by 5 bases, leaving 10 bases between them. From germline, CDR1 is SQVTM and CDR2 ANQGSEA. The treatment was: oral pan-JAK inhibitor, 5-10 mg twice daily. The chain has TRBV29-1 and TRBJ1-2; D gene unclear. The TCR originated in a human donor with alopecia areata. Sequences were derived from CD4+ T cells sorted from blood, sampled at week 4, from a patient treated with tofacitinib. The CDR3 bases are TGCAGCGTCCTCTCGGGGTATGGCTACACCTTC. Translation gives CSVLSGYGYTF.